This is a list of T cell receptor beta chains from one sample in a study of T cells in Graves' hyperthyroidism and ophthalmopathy. TCRdb re-analysed the multiplex PCR reads in MiXCR, keeping a single row per CDR3 protein. The table has hundreds of thousands of distinct CDR3 sequences, 12% to 15% seen once; the top ten hold 34%. The sample was blood. These receptors originate from a woman aged 40 to 50 with Graves' ophthalmopathy. CDR3s include the opening cysteine and the closing phenylalanine or tryptophan. D genes are given only for firm matches. Only some rows state a clone size, as once, few, many or a class for expanded clones.

many,13,.,TRBV6-1,TRBJ2-7,CASSTKDRLGQYF,TGTGCCAGCAGTACTAAGGACCGCCTGGGGCAGTACTTC
many,15,.,TRBV19,TRBJ1-5,CASREGAPTTQPQHF,TGTGCCAGTAGGGAAGGGGCCCCGACTACCCAGCCCCAGCATTTT
few,14,.,TRBV19,TRBJ2-7,CASAFGLNSYEQYF,TGTGCCAGTGCCTTTGGATTAAATTCCTACGAGCAGTACTTC
many,15,.,TRBV11-2,TRBJ2-7,CASSLVGGSSYEQYF,TGTGCCAGCAGCTTAGTTGGTGGTTCCTCCTACGAGCAGTACTTC
few,16,.,TRBV5-1,TRBJ1-2,CASSLGFGSMGRGYTF,TGCGCCAGCAGCTTGGGTTTCGGGTCTATGGGAAGGGGCTACACCTTC
.,13,.,TRBV19,TRBJ1-5,CACASRENQPQHF,TGTGCCTGCGCATCCAGGGAAAATCAGCCCCAGCATTTT
many,13,.,TRBV3-1,TRBJ1-2,CASTGTLNYGYTF,TGTGCCAGCACCGGGACACTGAACTATGGCTACACCTTC
few,16,.,TRBV9,TRBJ2-6,CASSQPWGHGANVLTF,TGTGCCAGCAGCCAACCCTGGGGTCATGGGGCCAACGTCCTGACTTTC
many,13,.,TRBV29-1,TRBJ1-1,CSVGLGGFTEAFF,TGCAGCGTTGGGTTAGGGGGATTCACTGAAGCTTTCTTT
few,11,.,TRBV19,TRBJ2-1,CAAEWGSEQFF,TGTGCCGCCGAATGGGGTTCTGAGCAGTTCTTC
many,13,.,TRBV18,TRBJ2-3,CASSPMRTDTQYF,TGTGCCAGCTCACCCATGAGAACAGATACGCAGTATTTT
.,16,TRBD1,TRBV14,TRBJ1-2,CASSQGGRDRGYGYTF,TGTGCCAGCAGCCAAGGGGGCCGGGACAGGGGATATGGCTACACCTTC
many,14,.,TRBV20-1,TRBJ1-5,CSARGSYSNQPQHF,TGCAGTGCTAGGGGGTCTTATAGCAATCAGCCCCAGCATTTT
many,15,TRBD1,TRBV7-9,TRBJ2-7,CASSWGQGEIYEQYF,TGTGCCAGCAGCTGGGGACAGGGGGAGATCTACGAGCAGTACTTC
many,14,TRBD1,TRBV20-1,TRBJ2-7,CSARGQGRAYEQYF,TGCAGTGCTAGGGGACAGGGGAGAGCCTACGAGCAGTACTTC
many,13,.,TRBV15,TRBJ2-5,CATSMRTQETQYF,TGTGCCACCAGCATGAGAACTCAAGAGACCCAGTACTTC
many,12,.,TRBV30,TRBJ2-2,CAWISGTGELFF,TGTGCCTGGATTAGCGGCACCGGGGAGCTGTTTTTT
.,12,.,TRBV5-6,TRBJ2-1,CASSLARGLEFF,TGTGCCAGCAGCTTGGCCCGGGGGTTGGAGTTCTTC
many,12,.,TRBV12-3/TRBV12-4,TRBJ1-5,CASSPSVQPQHF,TGTGCCAGCAGCCCGTCTGTTCAGCCCCAGCATTTT
.,17,TRBD1,TRBV20-1,TRBJ2-2,CSARGLQQGLNTGELFF,TGCAGTGCTAGAGGTCTCCAACAGGGGTTGAACACCGGGGAGCTGTTTTTT
many,17,TRBD1,TRBV7-8,TRBJ1-2,CASSSRTGATSLYGYTF,TGTGCCAGCAGCTCTCGGACAGGGGCGACCTCTCTCTATGGCTACACCTTC
many,14,TRBD2,TRBV5-1,TRBJ2-1,CASSLGRGADEQFF,TGCGCCAGCAGCTTGGGGCGGGGGGCCGATGAGCAGTTCTTC
many,16,.,TRBV7-8,TRBJ2-1,CASDAQPSDVYNEQFF,TGTGCCAGCGATGCCCAGCCATCCGACGTCTACAATGAGCAGTTCTTC
many,13,.,TRBV20-1,TRBJ1-6,CSGQTGPYSPLHF,TGCAGCGGACAGACAGGTCCATATTCACCCCTCCACTTT
many,16,TRBD1,TRBV20-1,TRBJ1-1,CSARDEGAPMGTEAFF,TGCAGTGCTAGAGATGAGGGGGCCCCCATGGGGACTGAAGCTTTCTTT
few,16,.,TRBV5-4,TRBJ2-3,CASSYDQAPSTDTQYF,TGTGCCAGCAGCTATGACCAAGCTCCCAGCACAGATACGCAGTATTTT
many,13,.,TRBV2,TRBJ2-1,CASSENPNDEQFF,TGTGCCAGCAGTGAAAACCCGAACGATGAGCAGTTCTTC
few,17,TRBD2,TRBV9,TRBJ2-3,CASSAAWSGGATDTQYF,TGTGCCAGCAGCGCCGCCTGGAGCGGGGGGGCTACAGATACGCAGTATTTT
few,15,.,TRBV30,TRBJ1-6,CAWSVDSGWDSPLHF,TGTGCCTGGAGTGTTGACTCCGGTTGGGATTCACCCCTCCACTTT
.,17,TRBD2,TRBV10-3,TRBJ2-1,CAISAPFGTSGRNEQFF,TGTGCCATCAGTGCACCCTTTGGGACTAGCGGGAGAAATGAGCAGTTCTTC
many,14,.,TRBV3-1,TRBJ2-5,CASSWEEGQETQYF,TGTGCCAGCAGCTGGGAAGAGGGGCAAGAGACCCAGTACTTC
few,17,TRBD2,TRBV27,TRBJ2-5,CASSSPGLAGVPETQYF,TGTGCCAGCAGTTCCCCGGGACTAGCGGGAGTCCCAGAGACCCAGTACTTC
few,15,.,TRBV14,TRBJ2-1,CASSQRGWYYNEQFF,TGTGCCAGCAGCCAAAGGGGGTGGTACTACAATGAGCAGTTCTTC
few,16,TRBD1,TRBV4-1,TRBJ1-5,CASSHGQGTSNQPQHF,TGCGCCAGCAGCCACGGACAGGGAACTAGCAATCAGCCCCAGCATTTT
.,14,TRBD1,TRBV12-3/TRBV12-4,TRBJ2-2,CASSLRTGAGELFF,TGTGCCAGCAGTCTTAGGACAGGGGCCGGGGAGCTGTTTTTT
few,18,.,TRBV14,TRBJ2-7,CASSRHASHRQGSYEQYF,TGTGCCAGCAGCCGTCACGCCAGTCACAGACAAGGCTCCTACGAGCAGTACTTC
many,17,.,TRBV2,TRBJ1-2,CASSSNVGLGLTYGYTF,TGTGCCAGCAGCTCGAACGTCGGGTTAGGGTTAACCTATGGCTACACCTTC
many,16,TRBD2,TRBV28,TRBJ2-5,CASSLPGLAGAETQYF,TGTGCCAGCAGTTTACCGGGACTAGCGGGAGCGGAGACCCAGTACTTC
many,16,TRBD1,TRBV20-1,TRBJ1-2,CSAPPPWGQRNYGYTF,TGCAGTGCACCCCCACCGTGGGGACAGCGGAACTATGGCTACACCTTC
many,11,.,TRBV7-9,TRBJ2-2,CASIFNGELFF,TGTGCCAGCATCTTCAACGGGGAGCTGTTTTTT
many,14,.,TRBV6-1,TRBJ2-6,CASSDILGANVLTF,TGTGCCAGCAGTGACATTCTTGGGGCCAACGTCCTGACTTTC
few,15,TRBD2,TRBV19,TRBJ2-2,CASTRGLADTGELFF,TGTGCCAGTACCCGGGGACTAGCGGACACCGGGGAGCTGTTTTTT
many,15,.,TRBV25-1,TRBJ2-1,CASSEFDRTYNEQFF,TGTGCCAGCAGTGAATTCGACAGAACCTACAATGAGCAGTTCTTC
.,13,.,TRBV27,TRBJ1-1,CASSPWGRTEAFF,TGTGCCAGCAGTCCGTGGGGGAGGACTGAAGCTTTCTTT
many,14,TRBD2,TRBV20-1,TRBJ2-5,CSAPTSGASETQYF,TGCAGTGCACCGACTAGCGGGGCATCGGAGACCCAGTACTTC
few,17,.,TRBV4-1,TRBJ1-5,CASSQGVLGRSNQPQHF,TGCGCCAGCAGCCAAGGGGTTTTAGGACGGTCTAATCAGCCCCAGCATTTT
few,14,.,TRBV11-3,TRBJ1-2,CASSPAGMVYGYTF,TGTGCCAGCAGCCCGGCAGGGATGGTCTATGGCTACACCTTC
many,16,.,TRBV12-3/TRBV12-4,TRBJ2-1,CASSLRGGGAYNEQFF,TGTGCCAGCAGTTTGAGAGGCGGGGGCGCCTACAATGAGCAGTTCTTC
many,12,.,TRBV29-1,TRBJ2-5,CSAGAAQETQYF,TGCAGCGCGGGGGCAGCCCAAGAGACCCAGTACTTC
.,16,.,TRBV5-1,TRBJ1-6,CASSPSPTGDNSPLHF,TGCGCCAGCAGCCCCAGCCCGACAGGCGATAATTCACCCCTCCACTTT
many,16,.,TRBV27,TRBJ1-1,CASSPRGRAANTEAFF,TGTGCCAGCAGTCCCAGGGGTCGGGCGGCGAACACTGAAGCTTTCTTT